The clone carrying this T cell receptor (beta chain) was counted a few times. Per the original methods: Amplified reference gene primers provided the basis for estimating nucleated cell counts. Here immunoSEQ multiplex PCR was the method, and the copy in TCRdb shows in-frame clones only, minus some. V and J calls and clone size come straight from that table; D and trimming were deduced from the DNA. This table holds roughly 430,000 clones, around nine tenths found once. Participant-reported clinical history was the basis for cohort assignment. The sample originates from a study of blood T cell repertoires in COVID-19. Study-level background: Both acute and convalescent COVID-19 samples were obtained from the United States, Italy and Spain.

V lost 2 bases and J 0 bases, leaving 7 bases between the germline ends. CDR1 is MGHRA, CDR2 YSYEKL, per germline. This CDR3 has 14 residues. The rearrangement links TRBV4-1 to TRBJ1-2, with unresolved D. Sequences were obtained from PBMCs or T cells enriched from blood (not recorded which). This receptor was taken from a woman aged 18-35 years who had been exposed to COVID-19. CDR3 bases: TGCGCCAGCAGCCAAACGGGAGCTAACTATGGCTACACCTTC. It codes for CASSQTGANYGYTF.